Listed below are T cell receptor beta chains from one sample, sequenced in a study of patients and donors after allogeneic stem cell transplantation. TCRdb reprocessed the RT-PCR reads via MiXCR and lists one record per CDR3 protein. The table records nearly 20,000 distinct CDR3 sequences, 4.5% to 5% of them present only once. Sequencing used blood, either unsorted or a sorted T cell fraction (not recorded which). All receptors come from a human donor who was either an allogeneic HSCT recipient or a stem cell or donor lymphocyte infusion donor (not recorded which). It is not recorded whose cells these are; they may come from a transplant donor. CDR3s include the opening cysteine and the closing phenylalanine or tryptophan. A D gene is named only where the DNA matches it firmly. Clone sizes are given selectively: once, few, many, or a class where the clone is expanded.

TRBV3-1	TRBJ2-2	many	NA	TGTGCCAGCGGGTCGAGCTGGGAGCTGTTTTTT	CASGSSWELFF
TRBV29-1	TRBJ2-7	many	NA	TGCAGCGTTTTATTCCGGACGGGCATCTCCTACGAGCAGTACTTC	CSVLFRTGISYEQYF
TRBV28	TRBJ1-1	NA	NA	TGTGCCAGCAGTTTACCAGGGAACACTGAAGCTTTCTTT	CASSLPGNTEAFF
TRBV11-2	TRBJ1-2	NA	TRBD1	TGTGCCAGCAGCGTAAACAGGGGGAGAGGCTACACCTTC	CASSVNRGRGYTF
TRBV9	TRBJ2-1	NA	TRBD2	TGTGCCAGCACCCGTAGCGGGAGCCCCTACAATGAGCAGTTCTTC	CASTRSGSPYNEQFF
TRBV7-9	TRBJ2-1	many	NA	TGTGCCAGCAGTTGGGAAGACCTCTCCTACAATGAGCAGTTCTTC	CASSWEDLSYNEQFF
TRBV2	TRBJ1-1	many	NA	TGTGCCAGCAGTGAAGCGCTGGACGGTGAAGCTTTCTTT	CASSEALDGEAFF
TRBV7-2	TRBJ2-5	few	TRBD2	TGTGCCAGCAGCCCTCTCGGACTAGCGGCTCAAGAGACCCAGTACTTC	CASSPLGLAAQETQYF
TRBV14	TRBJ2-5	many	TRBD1	TGTGCCAGCAGCCAGAACAGGGGGCCGGGGACCCAGTACTTC	CASSQNRGPGTQYF
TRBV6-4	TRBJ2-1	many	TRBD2	TGTGCCAGCAGTGACTCGCCAACTAGCGGGAGGGGCCACAATGAGCAGTTCTTC	CASSDSPTSGRGHNEQFF
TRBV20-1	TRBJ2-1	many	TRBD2	TGCAGTGCTAGACCCTTAAGCGGGGGGTTGTACAATGAGCAGTTCTTC	CSARPLSGGLYNEQFF
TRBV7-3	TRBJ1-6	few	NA	TGTGCCAGCAGCCAAAGGGACCCGAATTCACCCCTCCACTTT	CASSQRDPNSPLHF
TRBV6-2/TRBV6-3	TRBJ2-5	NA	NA	TGTGCCAGCAGTATTACTAGGGAAGAGACCCAGTACTTC	CASSITREETQYF
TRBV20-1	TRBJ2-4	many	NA	TGCAGTGCTAGTCTTGAATCTGCTCGACAGACCTTC	CSASLESARQTF
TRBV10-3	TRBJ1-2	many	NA	TGTGCCATCAGTGACCCGCGACAGGCCTATGGCTACACCTTC	CAISDPRQAYGYTF
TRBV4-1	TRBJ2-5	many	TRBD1	TGCGCCAGCAGCCAAAGGGGACAGGGCCTCCGGGAGACCCAGTACTTC	CASSQRGQGLRETQYF
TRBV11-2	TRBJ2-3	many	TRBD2	TGTGCCAGCAGCATAGCTGGACTAGCGGCAGATACGCAGTATTTT	CASSIAGLAADTQYF
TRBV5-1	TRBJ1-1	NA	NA	TGCGCCAGCAGCTTGGGTGGACAGCACACTGAAGCTTTCTTT	CASSLGGQHTEAFF
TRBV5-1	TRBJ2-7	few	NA	TGCGCCAGCAGCTTGGACAGGGATGGATCCTACGAGCAGTACTTC	CASSLDRDGSYEQYF
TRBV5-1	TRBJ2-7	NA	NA	TGCGCCAGTCCAAAAAGGGGACCGTCCTACGAGCAGTACTTC	CASPKRGPSYEQYF
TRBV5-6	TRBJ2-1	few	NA	TGTGCCAGCAGCTTGACAGGGTCCTACAATGAGCAGTTCTTC	CASSLTGSYNEQFF
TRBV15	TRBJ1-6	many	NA	TGTGCCACCAGCAGAGGGGACCGCAATTCACCCCTCCACTTT	CATSRGDRNSPLHF
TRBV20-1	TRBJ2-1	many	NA	TGCAGTGCGGTAGGACTTTTATCGGGTGATGAGCAGTTCTTC	CSAVGLLSGDEQFF
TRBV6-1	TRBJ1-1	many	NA	TGTGCCAGCAGTGAAGATTTGGGTTTTGCCCATACTGAAGCTTTCTTT	CASSEDLGFAHTEAFF
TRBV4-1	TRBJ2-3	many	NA	TGCGCCAGCAGCCAAGTCTCGATCCCAGCCCGTCCCTCCACAGATACGCAGTATTTT	CASSQVSIPARPSTDTQYF
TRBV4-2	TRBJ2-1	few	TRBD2	TGTGCCAGCAGCCGCCCGGGACTAGCTGAAAATGAGCAGTTCTTC	CASSRPGLAENEQFF
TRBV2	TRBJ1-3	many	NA	TGTGCCAGCAGTGAAGAGGGTTGGAACACCATATATTTT	CASSEEGWNTIYF
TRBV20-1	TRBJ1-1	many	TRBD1	TGCAGTGCTAGAGTTGACAGGGGATCCACTGAAGCTTTCTTT	CSARVDRGSTEAFF
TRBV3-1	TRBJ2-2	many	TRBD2	TGTGCCAGCAGGCGCTTAGCGGGAGGAGGGACCGGGGAGCTGTTTTTT	CASRRLAGGGTGELFF
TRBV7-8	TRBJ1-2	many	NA	TGTGCCAGCAGCTCGGACATAGCCTATGGCTACACCTTC	CASSSDIAYGYTF
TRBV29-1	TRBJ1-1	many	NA	TGCAGGGGGGCCAGGTTAGGAGACACTGAAGCTTTCTTT	CRGARLGDTEAFF